This T cell receptor beta chain came from a study of T cell repertoires in cytomegalovirus infection. The wider study: HLA-B-restricted CMV epitopes that are well studied were used alongside recently identified HLA-C-restricted ones. Indications of both CMV infection and matching HLA type were provided by public TCR beta signatures. Study findings and constraints: The ex vivo response was dominated by HLA-C-restricted CMV-specific TCR beta clonotypes. The cumulative frequency of public TCR beta families identified carriers of CMV plus the relevant HLA.

This clonotype was seen a few times. Its specificity is not known. TCRdb reprocessed the reads with MiXCR, giving one entry per CDR3 protein. The sample lists approximately 110,000 distinct CDR3 sequences; over 40% were seen once. The CDR3 totals 12 residues. V was shortened by 2 bases and J by 6 bases, with 7 bases between the two germline ends. Germline-derived CDR1 and CDR2 are SGHTA and FQGNSA. The TCR was taken from a human donor in good health (CMV status not recorded). Some clones in this sample may be carry-over from other donors' samples. Sequencing used CD8+ T cells from cultured PBMCs, obtained from culture after CMV antigen stimulation. The chain joins TRBV7-2 to TRBJ1-2; D gene unclear. The CDR3: CASSLSGNGYTF. Written as DNA, the CDR3 is TGTGCCAGCAGCTTATCTGGGAATGGCTACACCTTC.